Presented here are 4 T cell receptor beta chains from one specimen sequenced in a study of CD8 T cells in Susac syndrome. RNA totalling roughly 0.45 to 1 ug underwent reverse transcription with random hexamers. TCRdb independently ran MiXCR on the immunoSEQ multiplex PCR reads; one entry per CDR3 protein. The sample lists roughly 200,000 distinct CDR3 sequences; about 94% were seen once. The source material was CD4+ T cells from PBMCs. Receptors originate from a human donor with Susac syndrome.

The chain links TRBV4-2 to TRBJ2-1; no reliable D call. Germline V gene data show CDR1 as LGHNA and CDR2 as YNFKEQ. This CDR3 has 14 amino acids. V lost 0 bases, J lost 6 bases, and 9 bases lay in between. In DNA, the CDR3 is TGTGCCAGCAGCCAAGATATCAGCCTCAATGAGCAGTTCTTC. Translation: CASSQDISLNEQFF.

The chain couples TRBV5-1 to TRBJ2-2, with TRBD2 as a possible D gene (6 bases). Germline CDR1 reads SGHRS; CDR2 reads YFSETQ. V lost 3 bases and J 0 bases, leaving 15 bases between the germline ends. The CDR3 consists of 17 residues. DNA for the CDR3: TGCGCCAGCAGCTCTGGTCTAGCGCGATCGAACACCGGGGAGCTGTTTTTT. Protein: CASSSGLARSNTGELFF.

The CDR3 DNA reads as TGCAGTGCTAGCCCAGGGGCATCGAACACTGAAGCTTTCTTT. This encodes CSASPGASNTEAFF. This rearrangement joins TRBV20-1 to TRBJ1-1; tentative D call: TRBD1 (6 bases). The CDR3 spans 14 residues. Trimming left V 3 bases short and J 1 base short, with 12 bases between. Per the germline V gene, CDR1 is DFQATT and CDR2 is SNEGSKA (reference sequence).

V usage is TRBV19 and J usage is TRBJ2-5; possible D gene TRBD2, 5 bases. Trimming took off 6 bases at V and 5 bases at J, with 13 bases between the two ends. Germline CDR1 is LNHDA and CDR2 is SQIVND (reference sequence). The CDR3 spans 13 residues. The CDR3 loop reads CASRLRRGETQYF. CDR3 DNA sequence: TGTGCCAGTAGATTGCGGAGAGGGGAGACCCAGTACTTC.